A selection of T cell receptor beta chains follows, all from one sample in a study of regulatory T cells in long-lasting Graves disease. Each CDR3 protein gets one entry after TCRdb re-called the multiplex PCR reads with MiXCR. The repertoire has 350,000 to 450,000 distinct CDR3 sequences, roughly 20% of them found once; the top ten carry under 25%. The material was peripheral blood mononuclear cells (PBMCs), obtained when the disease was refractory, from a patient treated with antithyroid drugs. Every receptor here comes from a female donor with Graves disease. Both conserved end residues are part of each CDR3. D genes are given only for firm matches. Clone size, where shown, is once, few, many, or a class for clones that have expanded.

CDR3 protein: CASSMRQSREQYF
CDR3 DNA: TGTGCCAGTAGTATGAGGCAGTCAAGGGAGCAGTACTTC
D gene: NA
V gene: TRBV19
J gene: TRBJ2-7
clone size: NA

CDR3 protein: CSVRGQMNTEAFF
CDR3 DNA: TGCAGCGTGCGTGGACAGATGAACACTGAAGCTTTCTTT
D gene: NA
V gene: TRBV29-1
J gene: TRBJ1-1
clone size: many

CDR3 protein: CASSSGQGNNSPLHF
CDR3 DNA: TGTGCCAGCAGTTCGGGACAGGGTAATAATTCACCCCTCCACTTT
D gene: TRBD1
V gene: TRBV28
J gene: TRBJ1-6
clone size: NA

CDR3 protein: CATSRGRTGTKVRAFF
CDR3 DNA: TGTGCCACCAGCAGAGGTAGGACAGGGACGAAGGTACGAGCTTTCTTT
D gene: TRBD1
V gene: TRBV15
J gene: TRBJ1-1
clone size: NA

CDR3 protein: CASSVGGSAYEQYF
CDR3 DNA: TGTGCCAGCAGTGTGGGAGGATCCGCCTACGAGCAGTACTTC
D gene: NA
V gene: TRBV6-2/TRBV6-3
J gene: TRBJ2-7
clone size: NA

CDR3 protein: CSARSFGPLGSPLHF
CDR3 DNA: TGCAGTGCTAGATCGTTTGGTCCCTTAGGTTCACCCCTCCACTTT
D gene: NA
V gene: TRBV20-1
J gene: TRBJ1-6
clone size: few

CDR3 protein: CASSGYLDRDPPYEQYF
CDR3 DNA: TGTGCCAGCAGTGGATACCTCGACAGGGATCCTCCCTACGAGCAGTACTTC
D gene: TRBD1
V gene: TRBV6-1
J gene: TRBJ2-7
clone size: many

CDR3 protein: CAWSVLGSYGYTF
CDR3 DNA: TGTGCCTGGAGTGTACTGGGAAGCTATGGCTACACCTTC
D gene: NA
V gene: TRBV30
J gene: TRBJ1-2
clone size: few

CDR3 protein: CASSLLRQGEDEQYF
CDR3 DNA: TGTGCCAGCAGTTTATTGCGACAGGGGGAGGACGAGCAGTACTTC
D gene: TRBD1
V gene: TRBV28
J gene: TRBJ2-7
clone size: many

CDR3 protein: CASRKAREAETQYF
CDR3 DNA: TGTGCCAGCAGGAAAGCGAGAGAGGCAGAGACCCAGTACTTC
D gene: NA
V gene: TRBV27
J gene: TRBJ2-5
clone size: many

CDR3 protein: CSARKVRGPISYNSPLHF
CDR3 DNA: TGCAGTGCTAGAAAAGTAAGAGGGCCCATCTCCTATAATTCACCCCTCCACTTT
D gene: NA
V gene: TRBV20-1
J gene: TRBJ1-6
clone size: many

CDR3 protein: CASSYGAGGLSYEQYF
CDR3 DNA: TGTGCCAGCAGCTACGGAGCGGGAGGGTTGTCCTACGAGCAGTACTTC
D gene: TRBD2
V gene: TRBV6-5
J gene: TRBJ2-7
clone size: many

CDR3 protein: CASSYEGAHRGTGELFF
CDR3 DNA: TGTGCCAGCAGTTACGAGGGGGCTCATCGTGGCACCGGGGAGCTGTTTTTT
D gene: TRBD1
V gene: TRBV6-9
J gene: TRBJ2-2
clone size: few

CDR3 protein: CASSPPVGTASNQPQHF
CDR3 DNA: TGTGCCAGCTCACCCCCGGTCGGGACAGCAAGCAATCAGCCCCAGCATTTT
D gene: TRBD1
V gene: TRBV18
J gene: TRBJ1-5
clone size: NA

CDR3 protein: CASSLTGTGGNEQFF
CDR3 DNA: TGTGCCAGCAGCTTAACCGGGACAGGGGGCAATGAGCAGTTCTTC
D gene: TRBD1
V gene: TRBV7-3
J gene: TRBJ2-1
clone size: NA

CDR3 protein: CASSLYPEIGEQYF
CDR3 DNA: TGTGCCAGCAGTTTATATCCCGAGATCGGCGAGCAGTACTTC
D gene: NA
V gene: TRBV27
J gene: TRBJ2-7
clone size: NA

CDR3 protein: CASYRPGQGGIWYVF
CDR3 DNA: TGTGCCAGCTACCGGCCGGGGCAGGGCGGTATCTGGTATGTCTTC
D gene: NA
V gene: TRBV6-2/TRBV6-3
J gene: TRBJ2-5
clone size: NA

CDR3 protein: CASSYEGGGVRNTEAFF
CDR3 DNA: TGTGCCAGCAGTTACGAGGGGGGCGGGGTGAGGAACACTGAAGCTTTCTTT
D gene: NA
V gene: TRBV6-9
J gene: TRBJ1-1
clone size: NA

CDR3 protein: CASREQGALTYEQYF
CDR3 DNA: TGTGCCAGCAGAGAGCAGGGGGCCCTCACCTACGAGCAGTACTTC
D gene: TRBD1
V gene: TRBV2
J gene: TRBJ2-7
clone size: many

CDR3 protein: CAWSVRGGMELFF
CDR3 DNA: TGTGCCTGGAGTGTACGCGGGGGGATGGAGCTGTTTTTT
D gene: TRBD2
V gene: TRBV30
J gene: TRBJ2-2
clone size: NA

CDR3 protein: CASSSEGRKNTEAFF
CDR3 DNA: TGCGCCAGCAGCTCCGAGGGGCGGAAAAACACTGAAGCTTTCTTT
D gene: NA
V gene: TRBV5-1
J gene: TRBJ1-1
clone size: NA

CDR3 protein: CASTGLGETQYF
CDR3 DNA: TGTGCCAGCACAGGGTTGGGAGAGACCCAGTACTTC
D gene: NA
V gene: TRBV6-2/TRBV6-3
J gene: TRBJ2-5
clone size: many

CDR3 protein: CASTGGWYGYTF
CDR3 DNA: TGTGCCAGCACAGGGGGCTGGTATGGCTACACCTTC
D gene: TRBD1
V gene: TRBV2
J gene: TRBJ1-2
clone size: many

CDR3 protein: CAWSVGGDPQETQYF
CDR3 DNA: TGTGCCTGGAGTGTGGGGGGGGACCCACAAGAGACCCAGTACTTC
D gene: TRBD2
V gene: TRBV30
J gene: TRBJ2-5
clone size: few